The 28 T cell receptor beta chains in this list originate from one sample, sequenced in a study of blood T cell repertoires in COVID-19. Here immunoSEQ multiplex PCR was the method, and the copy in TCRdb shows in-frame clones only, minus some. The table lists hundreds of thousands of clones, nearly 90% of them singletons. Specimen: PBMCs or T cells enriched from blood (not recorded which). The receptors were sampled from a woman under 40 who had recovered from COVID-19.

The CDR3 here is CASSVASGVTYEQYF. In DNA, the CDR3 is TGTGCCAGCAGCGTAGCTAGCGGGGTAACCTACGAGCAGTACTTC. The chain carries TRBV9 and TRBJ2-7, with TRBD2 matching over 9 bases. The V and J ends lost 0 bases and 2 bases, in that order; junction bases with no gene match: 3. The CDR3 is 15 amino acids. CDR1 is SGDLS, CDR2 YYNGEE, per germline.

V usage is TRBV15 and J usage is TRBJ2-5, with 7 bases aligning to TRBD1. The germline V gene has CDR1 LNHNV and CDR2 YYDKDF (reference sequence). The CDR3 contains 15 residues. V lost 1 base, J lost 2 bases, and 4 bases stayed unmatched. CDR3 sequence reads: CATSRGRDSQETQYF. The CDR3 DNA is TGTGCCACCAGCAGAGGCCGGGACAGTCAAGAGACCCAGTACTTC.

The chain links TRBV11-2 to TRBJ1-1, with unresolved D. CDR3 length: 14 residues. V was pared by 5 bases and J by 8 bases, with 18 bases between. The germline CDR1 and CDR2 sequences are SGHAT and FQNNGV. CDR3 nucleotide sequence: TGTGCCAGCAGCGTCGGAATGAGGGTGGCAGAAGCTTTCTTT. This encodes CASSVGMRVAEAFF.

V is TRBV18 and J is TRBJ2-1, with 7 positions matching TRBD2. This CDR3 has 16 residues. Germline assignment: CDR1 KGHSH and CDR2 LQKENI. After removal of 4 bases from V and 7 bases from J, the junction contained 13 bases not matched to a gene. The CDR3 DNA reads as TGTGCCAGCTCACGGTCTACACCGGGACTACTGAATGAGCAGTTCTTC. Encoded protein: CASSRSTPGLLNEQFF.

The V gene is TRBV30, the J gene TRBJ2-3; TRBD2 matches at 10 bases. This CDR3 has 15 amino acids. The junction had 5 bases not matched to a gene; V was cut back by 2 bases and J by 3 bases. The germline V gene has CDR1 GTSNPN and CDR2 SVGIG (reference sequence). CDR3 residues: CAWSSSAGGTDTQYF. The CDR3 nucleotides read TGTGCCTGGAGTTCTTCAGCGGGAGGGACAGATACGCAGTATTTT.

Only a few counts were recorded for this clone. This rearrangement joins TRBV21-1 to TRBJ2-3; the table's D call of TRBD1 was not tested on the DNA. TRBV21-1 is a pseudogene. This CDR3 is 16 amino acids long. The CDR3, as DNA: TGTGCCAGCAGCCCGCACCGGGACAGGCGGACAGATACGCAGTATTTT. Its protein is CASSPHRDRRTDTQYF.

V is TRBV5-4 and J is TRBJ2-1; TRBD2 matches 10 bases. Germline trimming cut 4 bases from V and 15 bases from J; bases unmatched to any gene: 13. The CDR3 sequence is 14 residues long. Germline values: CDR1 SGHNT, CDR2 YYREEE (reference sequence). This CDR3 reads CASSRPGTSDHPFF. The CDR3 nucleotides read TGTGCCAGCAGCCGACCCGGGACTAGCGACCATCCGTTCTTC.

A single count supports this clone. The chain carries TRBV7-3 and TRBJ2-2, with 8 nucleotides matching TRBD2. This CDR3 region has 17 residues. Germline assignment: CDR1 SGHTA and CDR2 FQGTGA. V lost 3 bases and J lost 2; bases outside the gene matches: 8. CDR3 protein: CASSFSGGGRNTGELFF. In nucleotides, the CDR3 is TGTGCCAGCAGCTTCAGCGGCGGGGGGAGAAACACCGGGGAGCTGTTTTTT.

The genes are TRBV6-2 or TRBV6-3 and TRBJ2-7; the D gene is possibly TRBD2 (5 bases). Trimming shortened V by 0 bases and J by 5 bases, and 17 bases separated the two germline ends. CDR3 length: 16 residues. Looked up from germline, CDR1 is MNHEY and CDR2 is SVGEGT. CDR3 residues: CASSYSRAEGGDEQYF. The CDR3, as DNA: TGTGCCAGCAGTTACTCGAGGGCAGAGGGTGGCGACGAGCAGTACTTC.

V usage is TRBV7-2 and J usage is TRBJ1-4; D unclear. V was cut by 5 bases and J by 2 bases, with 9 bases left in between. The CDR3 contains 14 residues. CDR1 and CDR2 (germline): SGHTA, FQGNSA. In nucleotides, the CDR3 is TGTGCCAGCAGCAACGGACTGACTAATGAAAAACTGTTTTTT. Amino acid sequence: CASSNGLTNEKLFF.

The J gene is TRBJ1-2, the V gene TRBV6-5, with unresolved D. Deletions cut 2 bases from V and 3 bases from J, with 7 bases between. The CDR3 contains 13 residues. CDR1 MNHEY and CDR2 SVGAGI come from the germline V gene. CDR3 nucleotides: TGTGCCAGCAGTTACGAGCGGGACTATGGCTACACCTTC. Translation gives CASSYERDYGYTF.

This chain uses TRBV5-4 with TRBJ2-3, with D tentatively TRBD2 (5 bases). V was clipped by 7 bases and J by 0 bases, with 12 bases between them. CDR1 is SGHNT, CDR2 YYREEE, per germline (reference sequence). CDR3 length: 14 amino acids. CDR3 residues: CASHRGTSTDTQYF. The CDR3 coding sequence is TGTGCCAGCCACCGGGGAACTAGCACAGATACGCAGTATTTT. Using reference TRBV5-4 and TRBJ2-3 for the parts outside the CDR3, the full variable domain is ETGVTQSPTHLIKTRGQQVTLRCSSQSGHNTVSWYQQALGQGPQFIFQYYREEENGRGNFPPRFSGLQFPNYSSELNVNALELDDSALYLCASHRGTSTDTQYFGPGTRLTVL.

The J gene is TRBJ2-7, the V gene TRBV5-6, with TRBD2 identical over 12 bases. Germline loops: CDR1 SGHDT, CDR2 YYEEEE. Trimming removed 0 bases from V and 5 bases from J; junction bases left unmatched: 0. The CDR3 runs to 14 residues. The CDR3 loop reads CASSLGLAGDEQYF. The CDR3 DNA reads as TGTGCCAGCAGCTTGGGACTAGCGGGAGACGAGCAGTACTTC.

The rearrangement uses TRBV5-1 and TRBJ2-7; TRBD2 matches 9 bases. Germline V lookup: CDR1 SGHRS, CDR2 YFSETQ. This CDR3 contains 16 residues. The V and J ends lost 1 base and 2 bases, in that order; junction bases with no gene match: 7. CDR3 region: CASSLRAGGRAYEQYF. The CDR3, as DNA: TGCGCCAGCAGCTTGCGGGCGGGCGGGAGGGCCTACGAGCAGTACTTC.

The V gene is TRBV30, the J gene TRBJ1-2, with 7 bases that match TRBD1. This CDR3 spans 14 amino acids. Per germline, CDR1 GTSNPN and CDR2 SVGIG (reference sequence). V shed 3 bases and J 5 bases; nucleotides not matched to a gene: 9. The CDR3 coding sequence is TGTGCCTGGAGAACAGGGGCCCTAGGATATGGCTACACCTTC. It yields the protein CAWRTGALGYGYTF.

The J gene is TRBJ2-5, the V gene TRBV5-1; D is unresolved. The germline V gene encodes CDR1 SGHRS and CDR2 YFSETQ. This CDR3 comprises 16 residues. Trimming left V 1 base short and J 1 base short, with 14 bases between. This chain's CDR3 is CASSLSLGVGQETQYF. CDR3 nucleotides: TGCGCCAGCAGCTTGAGTCTTGGAGTGGGCCAAGAGACCCAGTACTTC.

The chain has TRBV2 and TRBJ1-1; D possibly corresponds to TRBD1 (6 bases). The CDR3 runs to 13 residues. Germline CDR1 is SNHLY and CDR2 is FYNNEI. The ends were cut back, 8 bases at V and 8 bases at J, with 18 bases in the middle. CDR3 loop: CASSRDTWNEAFF. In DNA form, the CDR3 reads TGTGCCAGCTCAAGGGACACCTGGAACGAAGCTTTCTTT.

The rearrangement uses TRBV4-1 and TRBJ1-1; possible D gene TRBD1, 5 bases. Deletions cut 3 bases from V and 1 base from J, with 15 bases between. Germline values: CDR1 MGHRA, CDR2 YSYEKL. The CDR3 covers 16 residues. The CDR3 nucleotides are TGCGCCAGCAGCCACGGGGGGTCGCGACGGAACACTGAAGCTTTCTTT. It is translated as CASSHGGSRRNTEAFF.

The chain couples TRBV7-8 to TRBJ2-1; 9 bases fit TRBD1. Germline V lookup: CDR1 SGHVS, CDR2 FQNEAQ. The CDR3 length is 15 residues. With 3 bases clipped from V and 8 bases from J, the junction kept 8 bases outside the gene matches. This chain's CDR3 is CASSFQDRGAYEQFF. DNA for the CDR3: TGTGCCAGCAGCTTCCAGGACAGGGGCGCCTATGAGCAGTTCTTC.

The CDR3 DNA reads TGTGCCAGCAGGCTAACAGGGTCGAGCGATCAGCCCCAGCATTTT. It specifies CASRLTGSSDQPQHF. This rearrangement joins TRBV6-5 to TRBJ1-5; D possibly corresponds to TRBD1 (6 bases). This CDR3 is 15 amino acids long. From germline, CDR1 is MNHEY and CDR2 SVGAGI. V was trimmed by 6 bases and J by 5 bases, leaving 17 bases between them.

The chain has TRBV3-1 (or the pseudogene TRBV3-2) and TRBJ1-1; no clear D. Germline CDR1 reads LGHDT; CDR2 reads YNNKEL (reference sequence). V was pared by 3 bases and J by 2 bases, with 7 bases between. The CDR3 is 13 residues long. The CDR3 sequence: CASSQRVNTEAFF. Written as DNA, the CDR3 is TGTGCCAGCAGCCAGAGGGTAAACACTGAAGCTTTCTTT.

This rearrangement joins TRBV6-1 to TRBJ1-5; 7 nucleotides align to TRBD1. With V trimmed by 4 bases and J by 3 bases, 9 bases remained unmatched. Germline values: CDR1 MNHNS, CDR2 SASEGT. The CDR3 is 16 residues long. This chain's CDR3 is CASSAEWDSYNQPQHF. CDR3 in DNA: TGTGCCAGCAGTGCAGAGTGGGACAGCTACAATCAGCCCCAGCATTTT.

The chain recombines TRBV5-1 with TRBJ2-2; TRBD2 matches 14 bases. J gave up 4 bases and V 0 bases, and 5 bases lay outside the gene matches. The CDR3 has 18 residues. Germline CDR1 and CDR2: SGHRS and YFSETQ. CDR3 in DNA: TGCGCCAGCAGCTTGGATGCGACTAGCGGGAGGGCCACCGGGGAGCTGTTTTTT. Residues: CASSLDATSGRATGELFF.

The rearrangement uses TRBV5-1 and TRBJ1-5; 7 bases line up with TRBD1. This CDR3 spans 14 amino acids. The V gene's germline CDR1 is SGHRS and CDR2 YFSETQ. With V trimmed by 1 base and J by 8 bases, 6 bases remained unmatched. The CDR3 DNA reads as TGCGCCAGCAGCTTGACAGGGGCCGGGGAGCCCCAGCATTTT. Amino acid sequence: CASSLTGAGEPQHF.

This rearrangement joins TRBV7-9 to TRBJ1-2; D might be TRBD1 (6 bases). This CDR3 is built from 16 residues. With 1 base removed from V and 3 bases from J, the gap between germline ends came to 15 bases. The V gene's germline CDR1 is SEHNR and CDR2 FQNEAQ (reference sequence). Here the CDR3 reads CASSLDLQGPHYGYTF. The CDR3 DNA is TGTGCCAGCAGCTTAGACCTACAGGGACCTCACTATGGCTACACCTTC.

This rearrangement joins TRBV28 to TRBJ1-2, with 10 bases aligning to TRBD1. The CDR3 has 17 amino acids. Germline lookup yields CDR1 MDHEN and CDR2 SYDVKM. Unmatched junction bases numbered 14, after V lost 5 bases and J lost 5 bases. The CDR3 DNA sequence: TGTGCCAGCAGTCCTCGATTGGGGGACAGGGGACTTTATGGCTACACCTTC. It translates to CASSPRLGDRGLYGYTF.

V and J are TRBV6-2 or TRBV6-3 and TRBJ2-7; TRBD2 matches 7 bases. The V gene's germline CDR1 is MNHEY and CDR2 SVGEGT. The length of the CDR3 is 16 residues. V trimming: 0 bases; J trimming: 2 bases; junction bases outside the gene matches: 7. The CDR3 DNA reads TGTGCCAGCAGTTACTCCCCCGGGAGGCTTCCCTACGAGCAGTACTTC. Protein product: CASSYSPGRLPYEQYF.

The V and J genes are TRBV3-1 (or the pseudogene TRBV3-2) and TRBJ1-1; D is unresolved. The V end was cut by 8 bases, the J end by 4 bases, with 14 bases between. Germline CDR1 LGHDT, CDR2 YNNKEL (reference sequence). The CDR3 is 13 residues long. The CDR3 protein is CASCRLGTTEAFF. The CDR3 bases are TGTGCCAGCTGTCGTCTAGGCACCACTGAAGCTTTCTTT.